This TCR beta chain was recovered during a study of molecular identifiers for immune sequencing clone quantification. Sorting defined naive CD8 T cells as CD8+CD4-CCR7+CD45RA+. Previously described methods and listed TCR primers were employed for the bulk TCR libraries. TCRdb reprocessed the PCR reads via MiXCR and lists one record per CDR3 protein. The profile shows about 640,000 distinct CDR3 sequences, just under 20% of them singletons. Study observations and caveats: Clones that exceeded 20 RNA copies held over 97% of effector molecules, yet under 1% in naive cells.

Many counts were recorded for this clonotype. Antigen: not known. This sequence was found in a human donor in good health. Some libraries in this study had Jurkat cell RNA spiked in. The specimen was naive CD8+ T cells from blood, with Jurkat cell RNA spiked in. Subset denoted: FACS-sorted CD8+CD4-CCR7+CD45RA+ naive T cells.

The DNA of the CDR3 is TGTGCCAGCGCGTCTAGCGGGAGGGAGTACGAGCAGTACTTC. It specifies CASASSGREYEQYF. The chain couples TRBV6-5 to TRBJ2-7; the match to TRBD2 covers 12 bases. The V segment lost 8 bases and the J segment 4 bases; nucleotides outside the gene matches: 6. From germline, CDR1 is MNHEY and CDR2 SVGAGI. The CDR3 sequence is 14 residues long.